This TCR beta chain stems from a study of cytomegalovirus exposure and HLA in healthy donors. PCR used 60 Vbeta primers and 13 Jbeta primers. Assay: immunoSEQ multiplex PCR; the TCRdb copy retains only in-frame clones and omits some. The sample has approximately 260,000 clones, 80% to 90% seen once. The CDR3 has 14 amino acids. Germline V gene data show CDR1 as LNHDA and CDR2 as SQIVND (reference sequence). V was clipped by 8 bases and J by 3 bases; unmatched bases: 7. The TCR comes from a woman aged 40 to 55 in good health and CMV-seropositive. The J gene is TRBJ1-5, the V gene TRBV19, with 7 bases identical to TRBD1. The sample consisted of PBMCs. CDR3 loop: CASQLGQYNQPQHF. In DNA, the CDR3 is TGTGCCAGTCAATTGGGACAGTACAATCAGCCCCAGCATTTT.